This T cell receptor (beta chain) was documented in a study of read filtering for tumor transcriptome and immune sequencing. General observations from the study: Approximately 80% of IR-seq clonotypes had one read, totaling around 3.5% of reads; RNA-seq: roughly 76% and 46%.

CDR1 is LGHDT and CDR2 is YNNKEL in the germline V gene (reference sequence). Trimming shortened V by 4 bases and J by 0 bases, and 13 bases separated the two germline ends. The CDR3 sequence is 15 residues long. This clonotype was detected many times. Its specificity is not known. Molecular barcoded adaptors covering alpha/delta and beta/gamma chains were used on 400 ng RNA. TCRdb fed the reads into MiXCR, producing one record per CDR3 protein. The data contain around 40,000 distinct CDR3 sequences, roughly 15% of them seen just once; the ten biggest clones take up 25% to 30%. The chain joins TRBV3-1 to TRBJ2-7; D perhaps matches TRBD2 (6 bases). The specimen was a population of CD138-negative cells sorted from bone marrow. The sequence came from a donor at least 40 years old with multiple myeloma. Written as DNA, the CDR3 is TGTGCCAGCAGCCCAAACCCCGGGAGCTCCTACGAGCAGTACTTC. It is translated as CASSPNPGSSYEQYF.